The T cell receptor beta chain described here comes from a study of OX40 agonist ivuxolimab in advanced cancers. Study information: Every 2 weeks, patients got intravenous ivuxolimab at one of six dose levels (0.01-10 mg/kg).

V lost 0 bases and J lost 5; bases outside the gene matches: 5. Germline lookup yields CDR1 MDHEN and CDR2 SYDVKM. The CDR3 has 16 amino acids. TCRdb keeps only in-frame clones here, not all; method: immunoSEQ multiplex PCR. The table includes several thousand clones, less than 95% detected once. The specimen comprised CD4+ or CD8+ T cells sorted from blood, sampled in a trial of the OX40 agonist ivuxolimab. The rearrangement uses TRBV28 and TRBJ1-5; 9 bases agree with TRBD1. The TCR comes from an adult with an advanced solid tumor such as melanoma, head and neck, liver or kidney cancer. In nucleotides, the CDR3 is TGTGCCAGCAGTTTATGGCGGACAGGGGTTTATCAGCCCCAGCATTTT. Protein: CASSLWRTGVYQPQHF.